This TCR beta chain was identified in a study of blood T cell repertoires in COVID-19. Overall study: Samples representing acute and convalescent COVID-19 were sourced from the United States, Italy and Spain. The analysed material was cDNA or gDNA that came from T cells, B-cell-depleted T cells, or PBMCs.

The ends were cut back, 3 bases at V and 4 bases at J, with 9 bases in the middle. The CDR3 length is 13 residues. This clone was found many times. Original processing methods: It was from reference gene primer amplification that nucleated cell counts were estimated. Sequencing was performed with immunoSEQ multiplex PCR; in TCRdb, only in-frame clones are kept and a portion is missing. The V and J calls and clone size come from that table; D and trimming were worked out from the DNA. The sample includes about 260,000 clones, roughly 80% of them seen just once. This receptor was identified in a man aged 55 to 69 who had recovered from COVID-19. The chain has TRBV12-3 or TRBV12-4 and TRBJ1-1; D unresolved. The sample taken for sequencing was peripheral blood. The CDR3 sequence is CASSFTGATEAFF. The CDR3 nucleotides read TGTGCCAGCAGTTTCACGGGAGCCACTGAAGCTTTCTTT.